The 27 T cell receptor beta chains listed next were all sequenced from one sample in a study of blood T cell repertoires in COVID-19. Profiling relied on immunoSEQ multiplex PCR, and the TCRdb table lists in-frame clones only, not all of them. Of about 160,000 clones listed, about 88% are singletons. Sequenced input: PBMCs or T cells enriched from blood (not recorded which). These receptors all stem from a woman between 50 and 59 years old who had recovered from COVID-19.

The gene calls are TRBV19 and TRBJ2-1; 8 bases are a match to TRBD1. V gave up 0 bases and J gave up 9 bases; unmatched junction bases: 4. The CDR3 is made up of 14 amino acids. Looked up from germline, CDR1 is LNHDA and CDR2 is SQIVND (reference sequence). The CDR3: CASSIEDRGSEQFF. The DNA for the CDR3 is TGTGCCAGTAGTATAGAAGACAGGGGAAGTGAGCAGTTCTTC. Full variable domain (remainder filled in from reference TRBV19 and TRBJ2-1): DGGITQSPKYLFRKEGQNVTLSCEQNLNHDAMYWYRQDPGQGLRLIYYSQIVNDFQKGDIAEGYSVSREKKESFPLTVTSAQKNPTAFYLCASSIEDRGSEQFFGPGTRLTVL.

This rearrangement joins TRBV3-1 (or the pseudogene TRBV3-2) to TRBJ1-2; 7 nucleotides agree with TRBD1. The CDR3 contains 16 residues. With 5 bases clipped from V and 6 bases from J, the junction kept 15 bases outside the gene matches. Germline lookup yields CDR1 LGHDT and CDR2 YNNKEL (reference sequence). The CDR3 protein is CASSTRTGTLNHGYTF. DNA for the CDR3: TGTGCCAGCAGCACCCGGACAGGCACACTCAACCATGGCTACACCTTC.

This clone was seen many times. The rearrangement uses TRBV4-3 and TRBJ2-7; D ambiguous. This CDR3 spans 16 amino acids. With 0 bases removed from V and 1 base from J, the gap between germline ends came to 13 bases. Germline V CDR1 and CDR2: LGHNA, YSLEER. The CDR3 sequence is CASSQEVTERSYEQYF. The CDR3, as DNA: TGCGCCAGCAGCCAAGAAGTCACGGAGAGATCCTACGAGCAGTACTTC.

The gene calls are TRBV9 and TRBJ2-7; TRBD1 agrees at 7 bases. Trimming cost V 0 bases and J 3 bases; bases outside gene matches: 6. The CDR3 has 15 amino acids. Germline V gene lookup returns CDR1 SGDLS and CDR2 YYNGEE. Here the CDR3 reads CASSVEGGPNYEQYF. The CDR3, as DNA: TGTGCCAGCAGCGTAGAAGGGGGCCCAAACTACGAGCAGTACTTC.

V gene TRBV3-1 (or the pseudogene TRBV3-2) combines with J gene TRBJ1-3; D is uncertain. Germline values: CDR1 LGHDT, CDR2 YNNKEL (reference sequence). V lost 7 bases, J lost 4 bases, and 14 bases lay in between. The CDR3 is 14 amino acids. The CDR3 is CASTTAGSGNTIYF. The CDR3 coding sequence is TGTGCCAGCACCACCGCGGGGTCCGGAAACACCATATATTTT.

The chain couples TRBV13 to TRBJ1-1, with no clear D. Germline CDR1 PRHDT, CDR2 FYEKMQ (reference sequence). Trimming left V 5 bases short and J 4 bases short, with 14 bases between. This CDR3 region has 14 residues. CDR3 sequence reads: CASSPIPRSTEAFF. The CDR3 DNA is TGTGCCAGCAGCCCTATTCCGAGATCCACTGAAGCTTTCTTT.

The rearrangement uses TRBV27 and TRBJ1-1; 7 nucleotides match TRBD1. Trimming at V came to 3 bases and at J to 4 bases, leaving 20 bases not matched to a gene. This CDR3 has 19 residues. The germline gives CDR1 MNHEY, CDR2 SMNVEV (reference sequence). The CDR3 sequence is CASSFVSGGGAPRGTEAFF. For the CDR3, the DNA is TGTGCCAGCAGTTTTGTGTCGGGAGGGGGCGCCCCAAGGGGCACTGAAGCTTTCTTT.

The V and J genes are TRBV19 and TRBJ2-7; 10 bases agree with TRBD2. Germline lookup yields CDR1 LNHDA and CDR2 SQIVND (reference sequence). V lost 0 bases and J lost 1; bases outside the gene matches: 0. The CDR3 has 15 amino acids. The CDR3 here is CASSIELAGSYEQYF. CDR3 sequence (DNA): TGTGCCAGTAGTATAGAACTAGCGGGGTCCTACGAGCAGTACTTC.

With regard to this clone: A clone one base away is much larger, so this may be a read error. The CDR3 protein is CANSERTSGYNEQFF. The CDR3 bases are TGTGCCAACAGTGAGCGGACTAGCGGCTACAATGAGCAGTTCTTC. The chain joins TRBV2 to TRBJ2-1; 10 bases match TRBD2. Germline V lookup: CDR1 SNHLY, CDR2 FYNNEI. This CDR3 spans 15 amino acids.

The J gene is TRBJ2-3, the V gene TRBV21-1; the table calls TRBD2, which could not be checked here. TRBV21-1 counts as a pseudogene. The CDR3 runs to 17 residues. The CDR3 DNA sequence: TGTGCCAGCAGCAAAGCGCCCTACGGGATAAGCACAGATACGCAGTATTTT. Amino acids: CASSKAPYGISTDTQYF.

The gene calls are TRBV10-3 and TRBJ1-2; 8 nucleotides line up with TRBD1. Unmatched junction bases numbered 5, after V lost 5 bases and J lost 6 bases. Germline lookup yields CDR1 ENHRY and CDR2 SYGVKD. CDR3 length: 13 amino acids. Written as DNA, the CDR3 is TGTGCCATCAGTAACGGACAGGGCGATGGCTACACCTTC. It yields the protein CAISNGQGDGYTF.

This clone was seen a single time. This chain connects TRBV24-1 to TRBJ2-1; D is ambiguous. Germline CDR1 is KGHDR and CDR2 is SFDVKD. Trimming pared 4 bases from V and 6 bases from J, leaving 6 bases between. The CDR3 is made up of 12 amino acids. CDR3 DNA: TGTGCCACCAGTGACAGCGCCAATGAGCAGTTCTTC. It yields the protein CATSDSANEQFF.

This clone came up a few times. The same CDR3 can be traced to other DNA sequences in this sample. The genes are TRBV9 and TRBJ2-5; D ambiguous. The V and J ends lost 0 bases and 3 bases respectively, with 6 bases between them. The CDR3 totals 13 residues. The germline V gene encodes CDR1 SGDLS and CDR2 YYNGEE. Here the CDR3 DNA reads TGTGCCAGCAGCGTAGTTCCGGAAGAGACCCAGTACTTC. Translated, it gives CASSVVPEETQYF.

The V gene is TRBV28, the J gene TRBJ2-2, with TRBD1 matching 7 bases. V was pared by 5 bases and J by 6 bases, with 9 bases of the junction left unmatched. The CDR3 spans 15 residues. Looked up from germline, CDR1 is MDHEN and CDR2 is SYDVKM. CDR3: CASSATGIRAGELFF. CDR3 coding DNA: TGTGCCAGCAGTGCGACAGGGATAAGGGCCGGGGAGCTGTTTTTT. The variable domain in full, completed from reference TRBV28 and TRBJ2-2, reads DVKVTQSSRYLVKRTGEKVFLECVQDMDHENMFWYRQDPGLGLRLIYFSYDVKMKEKGDIPEGYSVSREKKERFSLILESASTNQTSMYLCASSATGIRAGELFFGEGSRLTVL.

The V and J genes are TRBV12-3 or TRBV12-4 and TRBJ1-5, with D perhaps matching TRBD1 (5 bases). This CDR3 has 13 amino acids. With 6 bases removed from V and 7 bases from J, the gap between germline ends came to 13 bases. The CDR3 DNA sequence: TGTGCCAGCAGCTTGTCCGGACAACAGCCCCAGCATTTT. Its translation: CASSLSGQQPQHF.

A single count supports this clone. A read error may produce the germline difference seen at one junction end. The chain recombines TRBV18 with TRBJ2-1, with TRBD1 matching over 7 bases. Germline CDR1 reads KGHSH; CDR2 reads LQKENI. The CDR3 extends over 12 amino acids. CDR3 amino acids: CASSPQGNEQFF. The CDR3 DNA follows: TGTGCCAGCTCCCCACAGGGGAATGAGCAGTTCTTC. The full variable domain, in which reference TRBV18 and TRBJ2-1 provide the parts outside the CDR3, is NAGVMQNPRHLVRRRGQEARLRCSPMKGHSHVYWYRQLPEEGLKFMVYLQKENIIDESGMPKERFSAEFPKEGPSILRIQQVVRGDSAAYFCASSPQGNEQFFGPGTRLTVL.

The V call is TRBV5-1, the J call TRBJ2-6; no clear D gene. With 2 bases removed from V and 3 bases from J, the gap between germline ends came to 9 bases. The CDR3 loop spans 15 amino acids. Germline CDR1 SGHRS, CDR2 YFSETQ. CDR3 region: CASSFNSLGANVLTF. CDR3 sequence (DNA): TGCGCCAGCAGCTTTAACTCCCTTGGGGCCAACGTCCTGACTTTC.

The gene calls are TRBV11-2 and TRBJ1-4; a weak D match, TRBD1 (5 bases). Germline V gives CDR1 SGHAT, CDR2 FQNNGV. The CDR3 runs 15 residues. V was shortened by 7 bases and J by 3 bases, with 15 bases between the two germline ends. The CDR3 nucleotides read TGTGCCAGCATGGATGGGGGGTGGGCTAATGAAAAACTGTTTTTT. This encodes CASMDGGWANEKLFF. Together with reference TRBV11-2 and TRBJ1-4, the CDR3 gives the full variable domain: EAGVAQSPRYKIIEKRQSVAFWCNPISGHATLYWYQQILGQGPKLLIQFQNNGVVDDSQLPKDRFSAERLKGVDSTLKIQPAKLEDSAVYLCASMDGGWANEKLFFGSGTQLSVL.

The table lists this clone with a count of one. The V call is TRBV5-6, the J call TRBJ2-5; 8 nucleotides line up with TRBD2. From germline, CDR1 is SGHDT and CDR2 YYEEEE. The CDR3 sequence is 16 residues long. The V gene end was trimmed by 3 bases and the J gene end by 2 bases; junction bases not matched to a gene: 9. CDR3 protein: CASSSRGTSWQETQYF. CDR3 nucleotides: TGTGCCAGCAGCTCCCGCGGGACTAGTTGGCAAGAGACCCAGTACTTC.

A remark on this clone: The same CDR3 arises from other DNA sequences in this sample as well. The chain carries TRBV7-2 and TRBJ2-1; 14 nucleotides match TRBD2. CDR3 length: 15 residues. J was trimmed by 6 bases and V by 5 bases; bases with no gene match: 3. CDR1 and CDR2 (germline): SGHTA, FQGNSA. CDR3: CASSLGTSGSNEQFF. The CDR3, as DNA: TGTGCCAGCAGCCTCGGGACTAGCGGGAGCAATGAGCAGTTCTTC.

This rearrangement joins TRBV5-1 to TRBJ1-2, with 7 positions matching TRBD1. The V segment lost 0 bases and the J segment 1 base; nucleotides outside the gene matches: 3. The V gene's germline CDR1 is SGHRS and CDR2 YFSETQ. The CDR3 spans 15 residues. The CDR3 sequence: CASSLGGQINYGYTF. The CDR3 DNA reads TGCGCCAGCAGCTTGGGGGGACAGATTAACTATGGCTACACCTTC.

About this clone itself: Sequence at one end of the junction differs from germline and may be a read error. CDR3 coding DNA: TGTGCTAGCAGCTTAGCGCTGGAGAGCTCCTATAATTCACCCCTCCACTTT. Its translation: CASSLALESSYNSPLHF. The chain links TRBV7-7 to TRBJ1-6; no clear D gene. The CDR3 is 17 amino acids. Germline V gives CDR1 SSHAT, CDR2 FNYEAQ (reference sequence).

The chain links TRBV7-3 to TRBJ2-5; possible D gene TRBD2, 6 bases. The length of the CDR3 is 16 residues. V was cut by 0 bases and J by 5 bases, with 16 bases left in between. The germline gives CDR1 SGHTA, CDR2 FQGTGA. The CDR3 region is CASSLTAGLGRETQYF. For the CDR3, the DNA is TGTGCCAGCAGCTTAACGGCTGGGTTGGGGAGGGAGACCCAGTACTTC.

The chain combines TRBV4-1 with TRBJ1-1, with a possible D match to TRBD1 (5 bases). V was cut by 1 base and J by 3 bases, with 12 bases left in between. Germline V gives CDR1 MGHRA, CDR2 YSYEKL. CDR3 length: 15 residues. CDR3 region: CASSQVGRADTEAFF. CDR3 bases: TGCGCCAGCAGCCAAGTTGGCAGGGCTGACACTGAAGCTTTCTTT.

This rearrangement joins TRBV9 to TRBJ2-7; TRBD1 is a possible D gene (6 bases). CDR3 length: 15 residues. V lost 1 base, J lost 6 bases, and 17 bases lay in between. Germline V gives CDR1 SGDLS, CDR2 YYNGEE. This chain's CDR3 is CASSVTTGLLGEQYF. The CDR3 DNA sequence: TGTGCCAGCAGCGTAACGACAGGCCTCCTTGGCGAGCAGTACTTC.

The genes are TRBV19 and TRBJ2-5; D unclear. Germline V gene lookup returns CDR1 LNHDA and CDR2 SQIVND (reference sequence). The CDR3 sequence is 15 residues long. Trimming took 5 bases from V and 4 from J, leaving 17 bases between them. The CDR3 region is CASSYQDSPGETQYF. The CDR3 bases are TGTGCCAGTAGTTACCAAGACTCTCCCGGAGAGACCCAGTACTTC.

This clone was recorded a few times. The chain is built from TRBV13 and TRBJ1-3, with D perhaps TRBD1 (5 bases). Trimming stripped 0 bases from V and 0 bases from J, with 6 bases between. Germline V gene sequence: CDR1 PRHDT, CDR2 FYEKMQ (reference sequence). The CDR3 sequence is 15 residues long. The CDR3 DNA reads TGTGCCAGCAGCTTAGGGACAGTCTCTGGAAACACCATATATTTT. Translating it yields CASSLGTVSGNTIYF. The whole variable domain, remainder taken from reference TRBV13 and TRBJ1-3, is AAGVIQSPRHLIKEKRETATLKCYPIPRHDTVYWYQQGPGQDPQFLISFYEKMQSDKGSIPDRFSAQQFSDYHSELNMSSLELGDSALYFCASSLGTVSGNTIYFGEGSWLTVV.